This note documents a single T cell receptor (beta chain) sequence. No antigen is known for it. The data derive from a study of OX40 agonist ivuxolimab in advanced cancers. Study-level background: Three patients showed partial responses: one hepatocellular carcinoma and two cutaneous melanoma cases.

Study results and limitations: Normalized expansion of T-cell clones was also low for some nonresponders. Averaged across samples, CD8+ T cells carried more expanded clones than CD4+ did.

Only in-frame clones appear in the TCRdb table, and some are missing; sequencing was by immunoSEQ multiplex PCR. The table records some 80,000 clones, about 86% of them present only once. Germline CDR1 reads SGHNT; CDR2 reads YENEEA. V lost 0 bases to trimming and J lost 8 bases, with 10 bases between them. The CDR3 spans 13 residues. Specimen: CD4+ or CD8+ T cells sorted from blood, collected in a trial of the OX40 agonist ivuxolimab. This TCR came from an adult with an advanced solid tumor such as melanoma, head and neck, liver or kidney cancer. This chain links TRBV11-3 with TRBJ1-2, with D possibly TRBD1 on 5 matching bases. The CDR3 DNA sequence: TGTGCCAGCAGCTTAGAACCAGGGTCAGGCTACACCTTC. Its protein is CASSLEPGSGYTF.